The rows below give T cell receptor beta chains drawn from one sample of a study of PD-1 blockade in mismatch repair-deficient tumors. TCRdb's copy holds only in-frame clones and misses some; the assay was immunoSEQ multiplex PCR. The sample shows roughly 110,000 clones, over 60% of them seen only once. Material: peripheral blood, obtained about 60 weeks after starting pembrolizumab. These receptors all stem from an adult with mismatch repair-deficient cancer. The CDR3 runs from the conserved cysteine through the conserved F or W. The D gene is left open where the match is weak. Clone size is stated in some rows and not others, as once, few, many or a class when expanded.

clone_size,d_call,j_call,v_call,cdr3_nt,cdr3_aa
-,TRBD2,TRBJ2-5,TRBV9,TGTGCCAGCAGCCCCCGGACTAGCGCCATCTTAGAGACCCAGTACTTC,CASSPRTSAILETQYF
-,TRBD1,TRBJ2-1,TRBV12-5,TGTGCTAGTGGTTTCAAAGAGGGGGACAGGGGGTACAATGAGCAGTTCTTC,CASGFKEGDRGYNEQFF
-,TRBD1,TRBJ1-5,TRBV19,TGTGCCAGTAGAACCGGGACAGGGGCAAATCAGCCCCAGCATTTT,CASRTGTGANQPQHF
-,-,TRBJ1-1,TRBV27,TGTGCCAGCAGTTTGAGGTGGGGCCTCCTGAACACTGAAGCTTTCTTT,CASSLRWGLLNTEAFF
-,-,TRBJ2-5,TRBV2,TGTGCCAGCAGGCCCAGGGGTCAGCAAGAGACCCAGTACTTC,CASRPRGQQETQYF
-,-,TRBJ2-7,TRBV27,TGTGCCACCTCCCCCGGGGGCAGCTCCTACGAGCAGTACTTC,CATSPGGSSYEQYF
-,-,TRBJ2-6,TRBV7-8,TGTGCCAGCAGCCGGGACTCGAACTCTGGGGCCAACGTCCTGACTTTC,CASSRDSNSGANVLTF
-,TRBD1,TRBJ2-6,TRBV5-4,TGTGCCAGCAGCTTGGCGGCAGGGGGCGATGGGGCCAACGTCCTGACTTTC,CASSLAAGGDGANVLTF
few,-,TRBJ2-7,TRBV7-8,TGTGCCAGCAGCTTAGCGCAAGTCTACGAGCAGTACTTC,CASSLAQVYEQYF
-,-,TRBJ1-1,TRBV7-2,TGTGCCAGCAGCTTAGAATCAGGGGACACTGAAGCTTTCTTT,CASSLESGDTEAFF
-,-,TRBJ1-5,TRBV7-2,TGTGCCAGCAGCTTACGGACGGGTCAGCCCCAGCATTTT,CASSLRTGQPQHF
-,TRBD1,TRBJ1-1,TRBV10-3,TGTGCCATCAGTGGTGGGACAGGGGGATCTTCGAACACTGAAGCTTTCTTT,CAISGGTGGSSNTEAFF
few,TRBD1,TRBJ2-2,TRBV27,TGTGCCAGCAGTGTGGGACAGGGGAACGCCGGGGAGCTGTTTTTT,CASSVGQGNAGELFF
-,TRBD2,TRBJ2-7,TRBV6-5,TGTGCCAGCAGTTCTATCACTAGCGGAGCCGCCTACGAGCAGTACTTC,CASSSITSGAAYEQYF
-,-,TRBJ2-7,TRBV19,TGTGCCAGTAGTATCGGGCCCGGCTCCTACGAGCAGTACTTC,CASSIGPGSYEQYF
-,-,TRBJ2-5,TRBV7-7,TGTGCTAGCAGCTTAGGACCGGGGACGGATCAAGAGACCCAGTACTTC,CASSLGPGTDQETQYF
-,-,TRBJ2-1,TRBV5-6,TGTGCCAGCAGCTTTACTCCTACCGGGAGCAATGAGCAGTTCTTC,CASSFTPTGSNEQFF
-,-,TRBJ2-3,TRBV10-3,TGTGCCATCAGGTTTAGCGGCACTAGCACAGATACGCAGTATTTT,CAIRFSGTSTDTQYF
once,-,TRBJ2-6,TRBV11-3,TGTGCCAGCAGCCCATACTCTGGGGCCAACGTCCTGACTTTC,CASSPYSGANVLTF